The 32 T cell receptor beta chains listed next were all sequenced from one sample in a study of regulatory T cells in long-lasting Graves disease. Library construction for TCR beta used iRepertoire HTBI primers and Arm-PCR of CDR3 regions. TCRdb re-called the multiplex PCR reads through MiXCR, storing one row per CDR3 protein. The data contain roughly 420,000 distinct CDR3 sequences, 12% to 15% of them seen just once; the ten biggest clones take up approximately 19%. The time point here: newly diagnosed GD, antithyroid drugs for less than 3 months. PBMC RNA served as the TCR library source. The sample was also linked to a second study, of T cells in Graves' hyperthyroidism and ophthalmopathy.

The sample consisted of peripheral blood mononuclear cells (PBMCs), taken at new diagnosis, from a patient treated with antithyroid drugs. These receptors were obtained from a woman aged 45 to 65 with Graves disease.

The chain links TRBV6-1 to TRBJ2-5; D may correspond to TRBD1 or TRBD2 (6 bases each). Germline lookup yields CDR1 MNHNS and CDR2 SASEGT. The CDR3 contains 15 residues. The V end was cut by 8 bases, the J end by 0 bases, with 16 bases between. CDR3 residues: CASWNAGHYQETQYF. CDR3 coding DNA: TGTGCCAGCTGGAACGCGGGACATTACCAAGAGACCCAGTACTTC.

Points on this clonotype: A much larger clone is a single base away; this may be a read error. This rearrangement joins TRBV6-1 to TRBJ2-1, with 8 bases aligning to TRBD2. CDR1 is MNHNS, CDR2 SASEGT, per germline. This CDR3 comprises 15 residues. V gave up 4 bases and J gave up 9 bases; unmatched junction bases: 11. Here the CDR3 reads CASSGRTSYYSEQFF. DNA of the CDR3: TGTGCCAGCAGTGGACGGACTAGCTATTATAGTGAGCAGTTCTTC.

Concerning this clonotype: With a far larger clone one base away, a read error is the likely cause. J is TRBJ1-4 and V is TRBV6-2 or TRBV6-3; no clear D gene. The germline V gene has CDR1 MNHEY and CDR2 SVGEGT. Trimming took 5 bases from V and 13 from J, leaving 17 bases between them. CDR3 size: 13 residues. The CDR3 reads CASSPGWHEALFF. The CDR3 nucleotides read TGTGCCAGCAGTCCCGGATGGCATGAAGCACTGTTTTTT.

There are a few counts of this clonotype. The chain combines TRBV3-1 with TRBJ1-2; D gene uncertain. Germline V lookup: CDR1 LGHDT, CDR2 YNNKEL (reference sequence). This CDR3 region has 13 residues. The V and J ends lost 4 bases and 2 bases respectively, with 8 bases between them. CDR3 region: CASSPLGNYGYTF. The CDR3 coding sequence is TGTGCCAGCAGCCCTCTAGGGAACTATGGCTACACCTTC. The full variable domain, its missing parts supplied by reference TRBV3-1 and TRBJ1-2, is DTAVSQTPKYLVTQMGNDKSIKCEQNLGHDTMYWYKQDSKKFLKIMFSYNNKELIINETVPNRFSPKSPDKAHLNLHINSLELGDSAVYFCASSPLGNYGYTFGSGTRLTVV.

This clonotype was seen a few times. The J gene is TRBJ1-5, the V gene TRBV28, with D uncertain. The V gene's germline CDR1 is MDHEN and CDR2 SYDVKM. The CDR3 sequence is 11 residues long. Deletions cut 5 bases from V and 5 bases from J, with 4 bases between. The CDR3 DNA sequence: TGTGCCAGCAGTCCGGATCAGCCCCAGCATTTT. Translation gives CASSPDQPQHF.

In this sample, this clonotype turned up many times. The rearrangement joins TRBV5-1 to TRBJ2-5, with D perhaps matching TRBD1 (5 bases). V lost 5 bases, J lost 2 bases, and 10 bases lay in between. Germline values: CDR1 SGHRS, CDR2 YFSETQ. This CDR3 spans 13 amino acids. CDR3 sequence reads: CASSWGVQETQYF. The CDR3 DNA follows: TGCGCCAGCAGTTGGGGCGTACAAGAGACCCAGTACTTC.

Many counts were recorded for this clonotype. The chain carries TRBV12-3 or TRBV12-4 and TRBJ2-3; TRBD1 aligns across 7 bases. V lost 4 bases and J lost 1; bases outside the gene matches: 5. The CDR3 consists of 15 residues. The CDR3 here is CASSSGQAGTDTQYF. The CDR3 DNA sequence: TGTGCCAGCAGTTCAGGACAGGCTGGCACAGATACGCAGTATTTT.

A note on this clonotype: A much larger clone lies a single base off, so this may be a read error. This chain joins TRBV11-2 and TRBJ2-7, with D perhaps matching TRBD2 (6 bases). V lost 2 bases, J lost 5 bases, and 13 bases lay in between. The CDR3 extends over 14 amino acids. CDR1 and CDR2 (germline): SGHAT, FQNNGV. The CDR3 nucleotides are TGTGCCAGCAGCTTACGGCGGGGTGGCGACGAGCAGTACTTC. Its translation is CASSLRRGGDEQYF.

This clonotype was counted ten times or more. The genes are TRBV7-8 and TRBJ1-4, with D perhaps TRBD1 (5 bases). Germline V gene lookup returns CDR1 SGHVS and CDR2 FQNEAQ. Trimming stripped 5 bases from V and 8 bases from J, with 15 bases between. CDR3 size: 14 residues. For the CDR3, the DNA is TGTGCCAGCAGCCCCGGGACGGAGGAGGAAAAACTGTTTTTT. This translates into CASSPGTEEEKLFF.

Ten or more counts support this clonotype. The V gene is TRBV9, the J gene TRBJ2-2, with D hard to call. The CDR3 extends over 14 amino acids. The germline gives CDR1 SGDLS, CDR2 YYNGEE. The V gene lost 0 bases and the J gene lost 2 bases, with 5 bases spanning the gap. The CDR3: CASSVASNTGELFF. The DNA of the CDR3 is TGTGCCAGCAGCGTAGCGTCAAACACCGGGGAGCTGTTTTTT.

The rearrangement uses TRBV6-1 and TRBJ1-4, with D possibly matching TRBD1 (6 bases). Looked up from germline, CDR1 is MNHNS and CDR2 is SASEGT. The CDR3 totals 15 residues. Trimming cost V 2 bases and J 4 bases, with 11 bases left between them. CDR3 sequence reads: CASSERYRDNEKLFF. The CDR3 coding sequence is TGTGCCAGCAGTGAACGATACAGGGATAATGAAAAACTGTTTTTT.

This clonotype was observed many times. V usage is TRBV12-3 or TRBV12-4 and J usage is TRBJ1-2; D may be TRBD1 (5 bases). With 7 bases removed from V and 2 bases from J, the gap between germline ends came to 5 bases. The CDR3 length is 11 residues. The CDR3 reads CASTGNYGYTF. The DNA for the CDR3 is TGTGCCAGCACAGGGAACTATGGCTACACCTTC.

This clonotype was found many times. V usage is TRBV20-1 and J usage is TRBJ2-3; D may be TRBD2 (5 bases). V shed 2 bases and J shed 1 base, with 13 bases lying between them. The CDR3 spans 15 residues. Germline-derived CDR1 and CDR2 are DFQATT and SNEGSKA (reference sequence). The CDR3 is CSARSSSLRTDTQYF. The CDR3 DNA reads as TGCAGTGCTAGATCGTCTAGCTTACGCACAGATACGCAGTATTTT.

There are many counts of this clonotype. The chain is built from TRBV5-1 and TRBJ1-1; TRBD1 matches 12 bases. The CDR3 loop spans 16 amino acids. After removal of 0 bases from V and 6 bases from J, the junction contained 6 bases not matched to a gene. CDR1 is SGHRS and CDR2 is YFSETQ in the germline V gene. CDR3 protein: CASSLGGTGGLSEAFF. Here the CDR3 DNA reads TGCGCCAGCAGCTTGGGGGGGACAGGGGGCTTGTCTGAAGCTTTCTTT.

V is TRBV29-1 and J is TRBJ2-1, with 7 bases matching TRBD2. V gave up 1 base and J gave up 1 base; unmatched junction bases: 16. There are 19 residues in the CDR3. CDR1 is SQVTM, CDR2 ANQGSEA, per germline. This CDR3 reads CSVEGLADGELRSYNEQFF. As DNA, the CDR3 is TGCAGCGTTGAAGGACTAGCCGACGGAGAGTTGAGGTCCTACAATGAGCAGTTCTTC.

A note on this clonotype: A read error may explain this, as a much larger clone is one base away. V is TRBV27 and J is TRBJ1-1, with TRBD1 as a possible D gene (5 bases). Germline CDR1 reads MNHEY; CDR2 reads SMNVEV (reference sequence). The CDR3 sequence is 14 residues long. V gave up 4 bases and J gave up 4 bases, with 13 bases separating them. CDR3 residues: CASSSRGSLTEAFF. CDR3 nucleotides: TGTGCCAGCAGTTCAAGGGGCTCGCTCACTGAAGCTTTCTTT.

A remark on this clonotype: It differs at one base from a far larger clone, so likely a read error. The chain joins TRBV30 to TRBJ2-1, with a possible D match to TRBD2 (6 bases). The CDR3 covers 12 residues. The V gene lost 4 bases and the J gene lost 10 bases, with 14 bases spanning the gap. Germline loops: CDR1 GTSNPN, CDR2 SVGIG (reference sequence). The CDR3 DNA follows: TGTGCCTGGAAGGGACTCTCCTACGAGCAGTTCTTC. This sequence encodes CAWKGLSYEQFF. The variable domain in full, with the rest retrieved from reference TRBV30 and TRBJ2-1, is SQTIHQWPATLVQPVGSPLSLECTVEGTSNPNLYWYRQAAGRGLQLLFYSVGIGQISSEVPQNLSASRPQDRQFILSSKKLLLSDSGFYLCAWKGLSYEQFFGPGTRLTVL.

This clonotype showed up many times. V is TRBV7-9 and J is TRBJ2-1; 9 bases are shared with TRBD2. CDR3 length equals 15 residues. CDR1 is SEHNR and CDR2 is FQNEAQ in the germline V gene (reference sequence). After removal of 3 bases from V and 7 bases from J, the junction contained 7 bases not matched to a gene. The CDR3 is CASSFVGLAINEQFF. CDR3 DNA: TGTGCCAGCAGCTTCGTAGGACTAGCGATTAATGAGCAGTTCTTC.

The chain uses TRBV18 and TRBJ2-7; TRBD1 matches 8 bases. V was pared by 5 bases and J by 2 bases, with 5 bases of the junction left unmatched. The CDR3 spans 14 residues. Germline CDR1 and CDR2: KGHSH and LQKENI. The chain's CDR3 is CASSTYRGAYEQYF. In DNA, the CDR3 is TGTGCCAGCTCAACCTACAGGGGGGCCTACGAGCAGTACTTC. The complete variable domain, with remaining parts taken from reference TRBV18 and TRBJ2-7, reads NAGVMQNPRHLVRRRGQEARLRCSPMKGHSHVYWYRQLPEEGLKFMVYLQKENIIDESGMPKERFSAEFPKEGPSILRIQQVVRGDSAAYFCASSTYRGAYEQYFGPGTRLTVT.

This clonotype was counted many times. This chain joins TRBV24-1 and TRBJ2-2; weak D call: TRBD1 (5 bases). Germline V gene lookup returns CDR1 KGHDR and CDR2 SFDVKD. The CDR3 spans 15 residues. V shed 4 bases and J shed 0 bases, with 8 bases lying between them. The CDR3 is CATSEIQANTGELFF. DNA for the CDR3: TGTGCCACCAGTGAGATACAGGCGAACACCGGGGAGCTGTTTTTT.

This clonotype was counted ten times or more. The V and J genes are TRBV27 and TRBJ1-2; D ambiguous. Trimming removed 0 bases at V and 8 bases at J, with 13 bases between. The germline V gene has CDR1 MNHEY and CDR2 SMNVEV (reference sequence). The CDR3 extends over 14 amino acids. CDR3 DNA sequence: TGTGCCAGCAGTTTATCGGTAGGGCTATTCGGCTACACCTTC. This encodes CASSLSVGLFGYTF.

This clonotype was picked up a small number of times. J is TRBJ2-2 and V is TRBV30; the D is unclear. The CDR3 loop spans 15 amino acids. CDR1 and CDR2 from the germline V gene are GTSNPN and SVGIG (reference sequence). V shed 0 bases and J shed 0 bases, with 8 bases lying between them. In nucleotides, the CDR3 is TGTGCCTGGAGTGTACATGCCGCGAACACCGGGGAGCTGTTTTTT. Its translation is CAWSVHAANTGELFF.

The chain employs TRBV14 and TRBJ2-2; D may be TRBD1 or TRBD2 (6 bases each). From germline, CDR1 is SGHDN and CDR2 FVKESK. The CDR3 extends over 16 amino acids. V gave up 4 bases and J gave up 4 bases, with 16 bases separating them. Here the CDR3 reads CASSPFRRGVTGELFF. The CDR3 DNA reads TGTGCCAGCAGCCCGTTCCGGAGGGGGGTCACCGGGGAGCTGTTTTTT.

In this sample, this clonotype turned up a few times. This sequence joins TRBV28 and TRBJ2-7; tentative D call: TRBD1 (6 bases). Trimming pared 9 bases from V and 0 bases from J, leaving 12 bases between. The CDR3 runs 13 residues. Germline CDR1 and CDR2: MDHEN and SYDVKM. The CDR3, as DNA: TGTGCCAGTTTGACAGGCCGCTCCTACGAGCAGTACTTC. Translated: CASLTGRSYEQYF.

This clonotype has ten or more counts. The CDR3 protein is CASSPEFGSLGTQYF. In nucleotides, the CDR3 is TGTGCCAGCTCACCAGAGTTTGGCTCCCTCGGTACGCAGTATTTT. The V gene is TRBV18, the J gene TRBJ2-3, with D unresolved. Per germline, CDR1 KGHSH and CDR2 LQKENI. Trimming left V 2 bases short and J 8 bases short, with 17 bases between. The CDR3 is 15 residues long.

This clonotype was counted at least ten times. J is TRBJ2-2 and V is TRBV3-1; D not certain. Germline V gene sequence: CDR1 LGHDT, CDR2 YNNKEL (reference sequence). V shed 1 base and J shed 1 base, with 10 bases lying between them. The CDR3 contains 16 residues. The CDR3 region has the DNA TGTGCCAGCAGCCAAGTGGCTGGCGGGAACACCGGGGAGCTGTTTTTT. Amino acid sequence: CASSQVAGGNTGELFF.

This clonotype was counted between two and nine times. The chain employs TRBV10-3 and TRBJ1-6; D uncertain. The CDR3 loop spans 15 amino acids. The V gene's germline CDR1 is ENHRY and CDR2 SYGVKD. Trimming removed 0 bases at V and 7 bases at J, with 10 bases between. In DNA form, the CDR3 reads TGTGCCATCAGTGAGTCGAGAGGCCTCAATTCACCCCTCCACTTT. Translated: CAISESRGLNSPLHF.

Turning to this clonotype: This may be a read error: a much more frequent sequence differs by one nucleotide. The CDR3 region is CSAGLPETQFF. For the CDR3, the DNA is TGCAGTGCTGGTTTACCGGAGACCCAGTTCTTC. The V call is TRBV20-1, the J call TRBJ2-1; D remains unclear. CDR3 size: 11 residues. Trimming cost V 5 bases and J 13 bases, with 15 bases left between them. The germline V gene encodes CDR1 DFQATT and CDR2 SNEGSKA (reference sequence).

This clonotype was seen a handful of times. In DNA form, the CDR3 reads TGTGCCAGCAGCTCCGGGCTTACCGGGACTAGCGGGAGCCGGGCAGATACGCAGTATTTT. Translating gives CASSSGLTGTSGSRADTQYF. This chain joins TRBV7-2 and TRBJ2-3; the match to TRBD2 covers 14 bases. The CDR3 has 20 residues. Germline V CDR1 and CDR2: SGHTA, FQGNSA. Trimming at V came to 4 bases and at J to 4 bases, leaving 16 bases not matched to a gene.

This clonotype has at least ten counts. The V gene is TRBV29-1, the J gene TRBJ2-1, with TRBD2 identical over 9 bases. The CDR3 sequence is 14 residues long. Trimming at V came to 3 bases and at J to 2 bases, leaving 2 bases not matched to a gene. CDR1 is SQVTM and CDR2 is ANQGSEA in the germline V gene. The CDR3 is CSVEAGGAYNEQFF. The CDR3 DNA follows: TGCAGCGTTGAGGCGGGAGGGGCCTACAATGAGCAGTTCTTC.

This clonotype was found a few times. V gene TRBV28 combines with J gene TRBJ1-1; D gene unclear. Between the trimmed V and J ends, which lost 2 bases and 10 bases, there was a span of 17 bases. The CDR3 has 14 residues. CDR1 is MDHEN and CDR2 is SYDVKM in the germline V gene. For the CDR3, the DNA is TGTGCCAGCAGTTTAGGGCAGGAGGGCCTGAGAGCTTTCTTT. Residues: CASSLGQEGLRAFF.

This clonotype was seen a handful of times. Sequence at one end of the junction differs from germline and may be a read error. This chain links TRBV7-2 with TRBJ2-1; no reliable D call. The CDR3 extends over 13 amino acids. Germline CDR1 and CDR2: SGHTA and FQGNSA. The CDR3 spells CASSLDSSNEQLF. For the CDR3, the DNA is TGTGCCAGCAGCTTAGATAGTAGCAATGAGCAGCTCTTC.